Listed here are 15 T cell receptor beta chains from one sample, sequenced in a study of cytomegalovirus exposure and HLA in healthy donors. It was with 60 Vbeta and 13 Jbeta primers that the PCR ran. The repertoire was sequenced with immunoSEQ multiplex PCR; TCRdb's copy has only in-frame clones and lacks some. The repertoire has approximately 130,000 clones, over 70% of them found once; the top ten carry about 2.8%. Sequenced material: PBMCs. These receptors came from a woman aged 40 to 49 in good health and CMV-seropositive.

The chain has TRBV5-1 and TRBJ2-5; D may be TRBD1 (6 bases). Between the trimmed V and J ends, which lost 4 bases and 4 bases, there was a span of 17 bases. CDR1 is SGHRS and CDR2 is YFSETQ in the germline V gene. This CDR3 region has 15 residues. The CDR3 sequence is CASSTQGTEGETQYF. CDR3 bases: TGCGCCAGCAGCACGCAGGGGACGGAAGGAGAGACCCAGTACTTC.

The genes are TRBV10-3 and TRBJ2-1, with 7 bases matching TRBD2. V lost 6 bases, J lost 6 bases, and 20 bases stayed unmatched. This CDR3 is built from 18 residues. CDR1 and CDR2 (germline): ENHRY, SYGVKD. CDR3 nucleotide sequence: TGTGCCATCAGGACCCTTGGGCCTAGCGGACATCAGGCCAATGAGCAGTTCTTC. Its translation is CAIRTLGPSGHQANEQFF.

The V gene is TRBV7-8, the J gene TRBJ1-1; 7 bases line up with TRBD1. J lost 5 bases, V lost 5 bases, and 11 bases had no gene match. This CDR3 is 15 amino acids long. Per germline, CDR1 SGHVS and CDR2 FQNEAQ. CDR3 sequence reads: CASSPVGQTGTEAFF. CDR3 nucleotide sequence: TGTGCCAGCAGCCCGGTTGGCCAGACAGGGACTGAAGCTTTCTTT.

The DNA of the CDR3 is TGTGCCAGCAGCCTACTAGACAGGGGGACCGGGGAGCTGTTTTTT. This codes for CASSLLDRGTGELFF. The chain has TRBV4-2 and TRBJ2-2; 9 bases map to TRBD1. Per the germline V gene, CDR1 is LGHNA and CDR2 is YNFKEQ. V was pared by 4 bases and J by 5 bases, with 5 bases of the junction left unmatched. The CDR3 covers 15 residues.

The chain employs TRBV7-8 and TRBJ1-2; 12 nucleotides match TRBD1. The V gene end was trimmed by 6 bases and the J gene end by 8 bases; junction bases not matched to a gene: 7. The CDR3 is made up of 14 amino acids. Germline CDR1 reads SGHVS; CDR2 reads FQNEAQ. The CDR3 sequence is CASSPGQGARGYTF. The CDR3 DNA reads as TGTGCCAGCAGTCCGGGACAGGGGGCGCGAGGCTACACCTTC.

In DNA, the CDR3 is TGTGCCAGCAGCTTCGGGACAGACGGAAACACCATATATTTT. It encodes CASSFGTDGNTIYF. The J gene is TRBJ1-3, the V gene TRBV5-4; TRBD1 matches at 7 bases. Germline-derived CDR1 and CDR2 are SGHNT and YYREEE (reference sequence). The CDR3 sequence is 14 residues long. Losses at the gene ends were 2 bases for V and 4 bases for J; bases not matched to a gene: 3.

The V gene is TRBV19, the J gene TRBJ2-7; D unclear. Trimming took off 5 bases at V and 3 bases at J, with 14 bases between the two ends. CDR3 size: 14 residues. The V gene's germline CDR1 is LNHDA and CDR2 SQIVND (reference sequence). CDR3 nucleotide sequence: TGTGCCAGTAGTCCCTCGGGTCCGCACTACGAGCAGTACTTC. Its translation: CASSPSGPHYEQYF.

The V call is TRBV27, the J call TRBJ1-1; tentative D call: TRBD1 (6 bases). Looked up from germline, CDR1 is MNHEY and CDR2 is SMNVEV (reference sequence). V gave up 5 bases and J gave up 1 base, with 14 bases separating them. This CDR3 has 15 amino acids. CDR3 sequence reads: CASSQEGVTNTEAFF. The CDR3 bases are TGTGCCAGCAGTCAAGAGGGGGTAACGAACACTGAAGCTTTCTTT.

The chain uses TRBV9 and TRBJ2-2, with TRBD2 matching 9 bases. Germline V gene lookup returns CDR1 SGDLS and CDR2 YYNGEE. J lost 2 bases, V lost 8 bases, and 10 bases had no gene match. The CDR3 contains 16 residues. In DNA, the CDR3 is TGTGCCAGTACTGGGGCTAGCGGGGTAAACACCGGGGAGCTGTTTTTT. Translating it yields CASTGASGVNTGELFF.

The genes are TRBV6-5 and TRBJ2-2, with 10 positions matching TRBD2. CDR1 is MNHEY, CDR2 SVGAGI, per germline. Germline trimming cut 3 bases from V and 6 bases from J; bases unmatched to any gene: 4. The CDR3 length is 15 residues. CDR3 amino acids: CASSYRLAGAGELFF. CDR3 in DNA: TGTGCCAGCAGTTATCGGCTAGCGGGAGCCGGGGAGCTGTTTTTT.

This chain joins TRBV19 and TRBJ2-1; possibly TRBD2 for D (6 bases). Trimming took 5 bases from V and 2 from J, leaving 10 bases between them. Germline-derived CDR1 and CDR2 are LNHDA and SQIVND (reference sequence). CDR3 length: 14 residues. The CDR3 sequence: CASSGGYPYNEQFF. As DNA, the CDR3 is TGTGCCAGTAGTGGGGGGTATCCCTACAATGAGCAGTTCTTC.

The V gene is TRBV9, the J gene TRBJ2-2; TRBD1 matches at 11 bases. From germline, CDR1 is SGDLS and CDR2 YYNGEE. With V trimmed by 3 bases and J by 4 bases, 2 bases remained unmatched. This CDR3 is 15 amino acids long. The DNA for the CDR3 is TGTGCCAGCAGCGGGGGACAGGGGGGCACCGGGGAGCTGTTTTTT. Translated: CASSGGQGGTGELFF. Variable domain in full (rest from reference TRBV9 and TRBJ2-2): DSGVTQTPKHLITATGQRVTLRCSPRSGDLSVYWYQQSLDQGLQFLIQYYNGEERAKGNILERFSAQQFPDLHSELNLSSLELGDSALYFCASSGGQGGTGELFFGEGSRLTVL.

This chain joins TRBV7-9 and TRBJ2-7; TRBD2 agrees at 14 bases. V lost 1 base and J lost 2; bases outside the gene matches: 4. The CDR3 consists of 17 residues. Germline V gene data show CDR1 as SEHNR and CDR2 as FQNEAQ (reference sequence). CDR3 DNA sequence: TGTGCCAGCAGCTTAGGCCTGGGACTAGCGGGAGCCTACGAGCAGTACTTC. Amino acid sequence: CASSLGLGLAGAYEQYF.

The rearrangement joins TRBV19 to TRBJ2-3, with 7 bases aligning to TRBD2. Germline trimming cut 3 bases from V and 4 bases from J; bases unmatched to any gene: 7. The CDR3 is 15 residues long. Germline V gives CDR1 LNHDA, CDR2 SQIVND (reference sequence). CDR3 DNA: TGTGCCAGTAGTATCCCCCGCGGGAGTGCAGATACGCAGTATTTT. It codes for CASSIPRGSADTQYF.

This clone appeared a single time. V is TRBV5-1 and J is TRBJ1-2; maybe TRBD1 (6 bases). V was cut by 0 bases and J by 2 bases, with 11 bases left in between. In germline, CDR1 is SGHRS, CDR2 YFSETQ. The CDR3 totals 15 residues. CDR3 region: CASSLGAGDNYGYTF. In nucleotides, the CDR3 is TGCGCCAGCAGCTTGGGTGCAGGGGACAACTATGGCTACACCTTC. Together with reference TRBV5-1 and TRBJ1-2, the CDR3 gives the full variable domain: KAGVTQTPRYLIKTRGQQVTLSCSPISGHRSVSWYQQTPGQGLQFLFEYFSETQRNKGNFPGRFSGRQFSNSRSEMNVSTLELGDSALYLCASSLGAGDNYGYTFGSGTRLTVV.